What follows describes a single T cell receptor beta chain. Its matching antigen is unknown. These data are taken from a study of shared clonotypes between healthy human individuals. The study's findings and limits: In a few donors, around 5% of naive CD4 clonotypes appeared in common. Clonotypes shared by all four donors outscored non-shared clonotypes in generation probability.

Donors, without exception, were Caucasian adults residing in Nashville, Tennessee. Per the authors' pipeline: Filtering of immunoSEQ junctional sequences could not match full-length read filtering. Assay used: immunoSEQ multiplex PCR; TCRdb lists only in-frame clones, some missing. Clone size and V and J calls were adopted from that table, with D and trimming inferred from the DNA. This table holds approximately 2,300,000 clones, about 90% found once. The sample consisted of naive CD4+ T cells from PBMCs. Subset: CD45RA+ positively selected. The receptor's source is a man younger than 30 in good health. Some clones in this sample may be carry-over from other donors' samples.

This CDR3 is CASSWGLVGGQDTQYF. The CDR3 DNA sequence: TGCGCCAGCAGCTGGGGACTAGTAGGAGGGCAAGATACGCAGTATTTT. The rearrangement joins TRBV5-1 to TRBJ2-3, with TRBD2 identical over 8 bases. The CDR3 loop spans 16 amino acids. CDR1 is SGHRS, CDR2 YFSETQ, per germline. V gave up 3 bases and J gave up 5 bases; unmatched junction bases: 11.